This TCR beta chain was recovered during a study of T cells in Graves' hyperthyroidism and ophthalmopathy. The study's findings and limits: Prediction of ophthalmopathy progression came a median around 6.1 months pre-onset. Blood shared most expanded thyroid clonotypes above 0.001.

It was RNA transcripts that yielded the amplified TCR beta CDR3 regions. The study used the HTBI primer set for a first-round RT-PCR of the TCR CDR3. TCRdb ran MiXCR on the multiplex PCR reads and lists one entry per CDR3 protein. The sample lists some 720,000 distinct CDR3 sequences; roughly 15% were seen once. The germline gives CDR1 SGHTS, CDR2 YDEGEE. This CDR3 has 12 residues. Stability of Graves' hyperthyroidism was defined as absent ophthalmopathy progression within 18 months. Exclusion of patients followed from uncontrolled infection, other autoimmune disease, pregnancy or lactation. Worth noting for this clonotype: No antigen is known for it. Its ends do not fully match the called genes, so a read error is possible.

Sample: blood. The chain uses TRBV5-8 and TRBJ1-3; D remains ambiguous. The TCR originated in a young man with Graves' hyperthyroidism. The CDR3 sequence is CASSPSGDTIYF. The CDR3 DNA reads TGTGCCAGCAGCCCGTCTGGAGACACCATATATTTT.